These 9 T cell receptor beta chains share one sample of origin, sequenced in a study of T cell repertoires in cytomegalovirus infection. These receptors' antigens are unknown. Each CDR3 protein gets one entry after TCRdb re-called the reads with MiXCR. The data show a few hundred thousand distinct CDR3 sequences, about 20% seen once. The sequences come from cultured PBMCs, collected from culture after CMV antigen stimulation. The source of these receptors is a human donor in good health (CMV status not recorded). Some clones in this sample may be carry-over from other donors' samples.

This clonotype was seen a handful of times. The chain has TRBV12-3 or TRBV12-4 and TRBJ2-2; the match to TRBD2 covers 8 bases. The CDR3 contains 16 residues. V shed 5 bases, J shed 1 base, and the junction held 6 bases outside the gene matches. The CDR3: CASSRLAGQNTGELFF. CDR3 sequence (DNA): TGTGCCAGCAGTCGCCTAGCGGGCCAGAACACCGGGGAGCTGTTTTTT.

This clonotype showed up just a few times. This sequence joins TRBV12-3 or TRBV12-4 and TRBJ1-5; tentative D call: TRBD1 (5 bases). This CDR3 region has 15 residues. Trimming removed 3 bases from V and 4 bases from J, with 13 bases in between. The CDR3 coding sequence is TGTGCCAGCAGTTTGTCCAGGGCTCCTAATCAGCCCCAGCATTTT. Protein product: CASSLSRAPNQPQHF.

The chain couples TRBV12-3 or TRBV12-4 to TRBJ2-5, with 14 bases fitting TRBD2. J gave up 5 bases and V 5 bases, and 7 bases lay outside the gene matches. The CDR3 is 16 residues long. The CDR3 protein is CASSLGLAGDHETQYF. The CDR3 nucleotides read TGTGCCAGCAGTCTGGGACTAGCGGGAGATCATGAGACCCAGTACTTC.

The gene calls are TRBV27 and TRBJ1-2; D unresolved. The CDR3 length is 14 residues. Trimming removed 5 bases from V and 4 bases from J, with 14 bases in between. Germline CDR1 and CDR2: MNHEY and SMNVEV (reference sequence). The CDR3 region has the DNA TGTGCCAGCAGTCCGGATCCCCCCCTCTATGGCTACACCTTC. This sequence encodes CASSPDPPLYGYTF.

This clonotype has a count of ten or more. The chain has TRBV7-9 and TRBJ2-6, with 10 bases that match TRBD1. Trimming cost V 5 bases and J 2 bases; bases outside gene matches: 12. This CDR3 contains 19 residues. Germline lookup yields CDR1 SEHNR and CDR2 FQNEAQ (reference sequence). As DNA, the CDR3 is TGTGCCAGCAGCCCTAGAGACAGGGGGCTAAATCCTGGGGCCAACGTCCTGACTTTC. Protein product: CASSPRDRGLNPGANVLTF.

This clonotype was seen ten or more times. The chain recombines TRBV7-2 with TRBJ2-5; possible D gene TRBD2, 6 bases. Between the trimmed V and J ends, which lost 5 bases and 4 bases, there was a span of 20 bases. Germline lookup yields CDR1 SGHTA and CDR2 FQGNSA. This CDR3 is built from 16 residues. CDR3 region: CASSRILLALGETQYF. As DNA, the CDR3 is TGTGCCAGCAGCCGAATTCTACTAGCTTTGGGAGAGACCCAGTACTTC.

This clonotype was seen a handful of times. This chain joins TRBV11-3 and TRBJ2-2; D not resolved. V dropped 1 base and J dropped 3 bases, with 6 bases sitting between them. CDR1 SGHNT and CDR2 YENEEA come from the germline V gene. The CDR3 length is 14 residues. The CDR3 is CASSLGSDTGELFF. In DNA form, the CDR3 reads TGTGCCAGCAGCTTAGGGTCCGACACCGGGGAGCTGTTTTTT.

The rearrangement joins TRBV2 to TRBJ2-7; 9 positions agree with TRBD2. J lost 6 bases, V lost 2 bases, and 8 bases had no gene match. This CDR3 has 15 residues. Per the germline V gene, CDR1 is SNHLY and CDR2 is FYNNEI. In DNA, the CDR3 is TGTGCCAGCAGTGAACGGTCTAGCGGGAAACGCGAGCAGTACTTC. Translated, it gives CASSERSSGKREQYF.

V is TRBV6-6 and J is TRBJ1-5; possible D gene TRBD1, 5 bases. The V end was cut by 7 bases, the J end by 7 bases, with 14 bases between. The CDR3 consists of 13 residues. Germline-derived CDR1 and CDR2 are MNHNY and SVGAGI (reference sequence). CDR3 residues: CASTNGAGQPQHF. DNA for the CDR3: TGTGCCAGCACAAACGGGGCTGGACAGCCCCAGCATTTT.